One sample yielded the 10 T cell receptor beta chains listed below, sequenced in a study of T cells in Graves' hyperthyroidism and ophthalmopathy. RNA transcripts were the template for amplifying TCR beta CDR3 regions. The study used the HTBI primer set for a first-round RT-PCR of the TCR CDR3. One entry per CDR3 protein results from TCRdb running MiXCR on the multiplex PCR reads. This repertoire shows about 290,000 distinct CDR3 sequences, over 15% found once; its top ten account for just over 55%. Sequencing input: blood. The source of these receptors is a woman aged 55-69 years with Graves' ophthalmopathy.

The table lists this clonotype with many counts. The gene calls are TRBV7-8 and TRBJ2-7, with TRBD1 matching over 9 bases. Unmatched junction bases numbered 12, after V lost 5 bases and J lost 7 bases. This CDR3 is 15 amino acids long. CDR1 is SGHVS, CDR2 FQNEAQ, per germline. The CDR3 DNA follows: TGTGCCAGCAGCCCCCGGGACAGGGCTTCTGGGGAGCAGTACTTC. Translation gives CASSPRDRASGEQYF. The full variable domain, in which reference TRBV7-8 and TRBJ2-7 provide the parts outside the CDR3, is GAGVSQSPRYKVAKRGQDVALRCDPISGHVSLFWYQQALGQGPEFLTYFQNEAQLDKSGLPSDRFFAERPEGSVSTLKIQRTQQEDSAVYLCASSPRDRASGEQYFGPGTRLTVT.

About this clonotype itself: This may come from a read error, since a much larger clone is one base off. The V call is TRBV20-1, the J call TRBJ1-6; D not resolved. The CDR3 totals 13 residues. Germline V gene lookup returns CDR1 DFQATT and CDR2 SNEGSKA (reference sequence). For the CDR3, the DNA is TGCTGTGCTAGACCGACACAGAGTTCACCCCTCCACTTT. Its translation is CCARPTQSSPLHF.

This clonotype was recorded a few times. The chain uses TRBV6-1 and TRBJ1-4; D ambiguous. Germline V gives CDR1 MNHNS, CDR2 SASEGT. The CDR3 extends over 14 amino acids. V was cut by 5 bases and J by 8 bases, with 15 bases left in between. The CDR3 coding sequence is TGTGCCAGCAGTTTCGAAAATAACGAGGAAAAACTGTTTTTT. Protein: CASSFENNEEKLFF.

This clonotype was seen a handful of times. CDR3 bases: TGCGCCAGCAGCCAAGAACTAGCGGGGGGGACTTACGAGCAGTACTTC. Its protein is CASSQELAGGTYEQYF. V usage is TRBV4-3 and J usage is TRBJ2-7, with 13 bases fitting TRBD2. The junction had 3 bases not matched to a gene; V was cut back by 0 bases and J by 4 bases. Per germline, CDR1 LGHNA and CDR2 YSLEER. This CDR3 is 16 amino acids long.

V is TRBV6-1 and J is TRBJ2-5; a weak D match, TRBD2 (5 bases). Germline assignment: CDR1 MNHNS and CDR2 SASEGT. This CDR3 is 13 amino acids long. With 6 bases removed from V and 3 bases from J, the gap between germline ends came to 11 bases. Here the CDR3 DNA reads TGTGCCAGCAGCCTAGCAGTAAAAGAGACCCAGTACTTC. It is translated as CASSLAVKETQYF.

This clonotype was observed many times. The chain combines TRBV10-3 with TRBJ2-7; 11 bases line up with TRBD1. Germline V gives CDR1 ENHRY, CDR2 SYGVKD. Unmatched junction bases numbered 6, after V lost 11 bases and J lost 3 bases. The CDR3 has 13 residues. In DNA form, the CDR3 reads TGTGCCGCCTCCGGGACAGGGGGCTACGAGCAGTACTTC. It encodes CAASGTGGYEQYF.

This clonotype was detected ten times or more. The chain has TRBV6-2 or TRBV6-3 and TRBJ1-6; no clear D gene. CDR1 MNHEY and CDR2 SVGEGT come from the germline V gene. The CDR3 extends over 13 amino acids. The ends were cut back, 0 bases at V and 9 bases at J, with 6 bases in the middle. The DNA of the CDR3 is TGTGCCAGCAGTTACTCGAACGTTTCACCCCTCCACTTT. This gives the protein CASSYSNVSPLHF.

This clonotype has just a few counts. V gene TRBV5-1 combines with J gene TRBJ1-3, with D unclear. The CDR3 spans 16 residues. Per germline, CDR1 SGHRS and CDR2 YFSETQ. Trimming stripped 4 bases from V and 2 bases from J, with 16 bases between. The CDR3 protein is CASSTRETFAGNTIYF. The CDR3 coding sequence is TGCGCCAGCAGCACCCGGGAAACCTTCGCTGGAAACACCATATATTTT.

This clonotype appeared many times. The chain is built from TRBV28 and TRBJ2-3; no reliable D call. Germline CDR1 reads MDHEN; CDR2 reads SYDVKM. The CDR3 runs to 17 residues. Trimming shortened V by 8 bases and J by 0 bases, and 21 bases separated the two germline ends. The CDR3 DNA is TGTGCCAGCGATCGACCCTTAGGGAAGCAAAGCACAGATACGCAGTATTTT. Its protein product is CASDRPLGKQSTDTQYF.

This clonotype has at least ten counts. This chain connects TRBV20-1 to TRBJ2-1, with 7 bases lining up with TRBD2. The V gene end was trimmed by 5 bases and the J gene end by 7 bases; junction bases not matched to a gene: 11. The CDR3 length is 14 residues. The V gene's germline CDR1 is DFQATT and CDR2 SNEGSKA (reference sequence). CDR3 amino acids: CSAGGGRVLNEQFF. The CDR3 nucleotides read TGCAGTGCTGGGGGGGGGAGGGTGTTGAATGAGCAGTTCTTC.